This T cell receptor beta chain was sequenced for a study of shared clonotypes between healthy human individuals. V dropped 5 bases and J dropped 1 base, with 6 bases sitting between them. This CDR3 has 13 residues. In germline, CDR1 is SEHNR, CDR2 FQNEAQ (reference sequence). In the case of this clone: No antigen is known for it. Additional DNA sequences in this sample encode the identical CDR3.

Study results and limitations: Only blood samples were collected, and tissue repertoires likely differ.

Libraries were prepared by immunoSEQ multiplex PCR; TCRdb keeps only in-frame clonotypes and omits some of them. The table has 2,500,000 or so clones, over 85% seen once; the top ten hold about 0.39%. V usage is TRBV7-9 and J usage is TRBJ1-5; D call uncertain. The source is a man younger than 35 in good health. Some clones in this sample may be carry-over from other donors' samples. Sequenced input: naive CD4+ T cells from PBMCs. Subset noted: CD45RA+ positively selected. The CDR3 DNA reads as TGTGCCAGCAGCCAGGACAGCAATCAGCCCCAGCATTTT. Translating gives CASSQDSNQPQHF. The full variable domain, with the rest looked up from reference TRBV7-9 and TRBJ1-5, is DTGVSQNPRHKITKRGQNVTFRCDPISEHNRLYWYRQTLGQGPEFLTYFQNEAQLEKSRLLSDRFSAERPKGSFSTLEIQRTEQGDSAMYLCASSQDSNQPQHFGDGTRLSIL.